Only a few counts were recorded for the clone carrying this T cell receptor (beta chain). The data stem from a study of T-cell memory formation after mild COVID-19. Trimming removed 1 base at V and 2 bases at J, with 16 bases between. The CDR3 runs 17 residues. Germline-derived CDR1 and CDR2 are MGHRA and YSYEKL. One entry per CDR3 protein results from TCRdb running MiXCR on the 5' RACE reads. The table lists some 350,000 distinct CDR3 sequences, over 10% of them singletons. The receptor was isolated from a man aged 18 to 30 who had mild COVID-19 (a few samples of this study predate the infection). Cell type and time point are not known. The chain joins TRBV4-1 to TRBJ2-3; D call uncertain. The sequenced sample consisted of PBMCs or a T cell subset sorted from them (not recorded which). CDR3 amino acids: CASSQGGGIESTDTQYF. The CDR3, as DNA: TGCGCCAGCAGCCAAGGAGGCGGCATTGAGTCCACAGATACGCAGTATTTT.